This T cell receptor (beta chain) was obtained from a study of blood T cell repertoires in COVID-19. Whole-study context: The study drew acute and convalescent COVID-19 samples from the United States, Italy and Spain. The analysed material was cDNA or gDNA that came from T cells, B-cell-depleted T cells, or PBMCs.

The germline V gene has CDR1 SNHLY and CDR2 FYNNEI. The CDR3 covers 13 residues. V was pared by 2 bases and J by 0 bases, with 5 bases between. Profiling relied on immunoSEQ multiplex PCR, and the TCRdb table lists in-frame clones only, not all of them. The sample has roughly 47,000 clones; 88% are singletons. The chain is built from TRBV2 and TRBJ2-7; D not certain. The sample taken for sequencing was peripheral blood. The receptor's source is a man aged 45-65 years with acute or convalescent COVID-19. Here the CDR3 reads CASSEFHSYEQYF. The CDR3 nucleotides are TGTGCCAGCAGTGAATTCCACTCCTACGAGCAGTACTTC.